This entry describes one T cell receptor beta chain. Its antigen is still unknown. The CDR3 covers 13 residues. With V trimmed by 5 bases and J by 3 bases, 3 bases remained unmatched. Germline V lookup: CDR1 KGHSH, CDR2 LQKENI. The data are from a study of early stage breast cancer tumors. TCRdb's copy holds only in-frame clones and misses some; the assay was immunoSEQ multiplex PCR. The repertoire holds fewer than 50,000 clones, with about 73% as singletons. Study conclusions and caveats: Comparing each tissue with blood distinguished tumor from normal in most of the 16 patients. Compared with adjacent normal breast, tumors showed about 2.4-fold denser, more clonal T cells.

This receptor was identified in a person in their fifties or sixties with breast cancer. The sample comprised blood. V usage is TRBV18 and J usage is TRBJ2-7, with 8 bases matching TRBD1. The CDR3 reads CASSTGGSYEQYF. In DNA form, the CDR3 reads TGTGCCAGCTCAACAGGGGGGAGCTACGAGCAGTACTTC.